The sample holds a few counts of the clone carrying this TCR beta chain. Antigen specificity is unknown. The record originates from a study of OX40 agonist ivuxolimab in advanced cancers. Study background: Dose-escalation patients had hepatocellular carcinoma, melanoma, renal cell or head and neck cancer. Cohort: roughly 80% men, mean age about 62, aged roughly 23 to 79. Findings and caveats of the study: Partial responders receiving 0.1-3.0 mg/kg showed among the lowest clonal expansion.

Clones were sequenced by immunoSEQ multiplex PCR, and TCRdb holds only the in-frame ones, with some missing. The sample records about 71,000 clones, around 94% being singletons. The CDR3 runs to 15 residues. In germline, CDR1 is LNHDA, CDR2 SQIVND (reference sequence). V was clipped by 5 bases and J by 1 base, with 14 bases between them. The chain links TRBV19 to TRBJ1-1; tentatively, D is TRBD1 (5 bases). The sequenced sample was CD4+ or CD8+ T cells sorted from blood, obtained in a trial of the OX40 agonist ivuxolimab. The TCR sequence derives from an adult with an advanced solid tumor such as melanoma, head and neck, liver or kidney cancer. Written as DNA, the CDR3 is TGTGCCAGTAGTGCCCGTTTACAGGAGAACACTGAAGCTTTCTTT. Translating it yields CASSARLQENTEAFF.